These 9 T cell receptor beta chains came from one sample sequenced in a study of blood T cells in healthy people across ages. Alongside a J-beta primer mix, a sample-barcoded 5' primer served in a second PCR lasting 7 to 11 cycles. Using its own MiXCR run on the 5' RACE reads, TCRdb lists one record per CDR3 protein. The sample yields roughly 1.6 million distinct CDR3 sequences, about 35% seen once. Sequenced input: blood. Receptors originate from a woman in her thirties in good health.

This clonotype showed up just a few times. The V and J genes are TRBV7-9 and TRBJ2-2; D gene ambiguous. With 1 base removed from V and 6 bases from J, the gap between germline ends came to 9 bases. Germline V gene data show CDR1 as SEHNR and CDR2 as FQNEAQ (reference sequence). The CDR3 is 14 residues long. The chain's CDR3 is CASSLVAVAGELFF. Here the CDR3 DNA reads TGTGCCAGCAGCTTAGTGGCGGTGGCCGGGGAGCTGTTTTTT.

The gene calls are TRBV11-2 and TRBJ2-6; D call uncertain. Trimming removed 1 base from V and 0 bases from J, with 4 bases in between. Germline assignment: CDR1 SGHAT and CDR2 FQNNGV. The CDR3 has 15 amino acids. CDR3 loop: CASSLGYSGANVLTF. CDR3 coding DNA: TGTGCCAGCAGCTTAGGGTACTCTGGGGCCAACGTCCTGACTTTC.

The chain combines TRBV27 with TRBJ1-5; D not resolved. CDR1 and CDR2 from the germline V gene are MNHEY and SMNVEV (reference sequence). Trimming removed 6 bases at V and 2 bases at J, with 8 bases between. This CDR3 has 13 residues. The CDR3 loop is CASSFEGNQPQHF. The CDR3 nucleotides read TGTGCCAGCAGCTTTGAAGGCAATCAGCCCCAGCATTTT.

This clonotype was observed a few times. CDR3 region: CASSLTYPRTGINEQYF. The CDR3 bases are TGTGCCAGCAGTCTCACATACCCTAGGACAGGGATCAACGAGCAGTACTTC. The chain has TRBV27 and TRBJ2-7, with 8 nucleotides matching TRBD1. Germline CDR1 reads MNHEY; CDR2 reads SMNVEV (reference sequence). This CDR3 has 17 amino acids. V trimming: 5 bases; J trimming: 5 bases; junction bases outside the gene matches: 17.

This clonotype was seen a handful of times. The CDR3 loop reads CSARERATWNEQFF. The CDR3 DNA is TGCAGTGCTAGAGAACGGGCAACTTGGAATGAGCAGTTCTTC. This chain links TRBV20-1 with TRBJ2-1; D is unclear. V was pared by 0 bases and J by 7 bases, with 13 bases between. This CDR3 is 14 amino acids long. Germline CDR1 is DFQATT and CDR2 is SNEGSKA (reference sequence).

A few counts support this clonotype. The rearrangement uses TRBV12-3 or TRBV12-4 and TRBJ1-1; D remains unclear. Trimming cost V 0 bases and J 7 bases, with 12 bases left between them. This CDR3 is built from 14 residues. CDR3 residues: CASSLASGSGEAFF. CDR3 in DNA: TGTGCCAGCAGTTTAGCGTCGGGGTCGGGTGAAGCTTTCTTT.

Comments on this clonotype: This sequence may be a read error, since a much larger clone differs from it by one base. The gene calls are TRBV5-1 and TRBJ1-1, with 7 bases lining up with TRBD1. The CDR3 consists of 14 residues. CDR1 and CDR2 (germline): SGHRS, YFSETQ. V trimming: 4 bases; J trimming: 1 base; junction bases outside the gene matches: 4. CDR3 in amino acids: CASSIRTGNTEAFF. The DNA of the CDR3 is TGCGCCAGCAGCATCCGGACAGGGAACACTGAAGCTTTCTTT.

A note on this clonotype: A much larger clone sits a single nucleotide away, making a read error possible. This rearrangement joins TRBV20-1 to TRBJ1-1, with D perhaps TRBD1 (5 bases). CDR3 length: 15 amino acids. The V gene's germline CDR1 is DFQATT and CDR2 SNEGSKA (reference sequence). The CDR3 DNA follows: TGCAGTGCTAGAGTGCAGGGCGTACCGAACACTGAAGCTCTCTTT. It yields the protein CSARVQGVPNTEALF.

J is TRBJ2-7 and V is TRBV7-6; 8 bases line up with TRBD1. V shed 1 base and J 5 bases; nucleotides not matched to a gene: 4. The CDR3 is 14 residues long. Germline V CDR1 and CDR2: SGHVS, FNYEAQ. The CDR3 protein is CASSLVPTGDEQYF. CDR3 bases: TGTGCCAGCAGCTTAGTGCCGACAGGGGACGAGCAGTACTTC.